This TCR beta chain was captured by sequencing in a study of CD8 T cells in ankylosing spondylitis. Study-level points and caveats: Some of the motif variants had earlier been found in reactive arthritis patients' fluid and blood. Characteristic, it appeared, of ankylosing spondylitis blood was a TCR beta motif of fewer than 10 highly homologous variants. Matched ankylosing spondylitis synovial fluid reportedly showed significant enrichment of disease-linked clones.

For this clonotype: Its antigen is unidentified.

Germline V lookup: CDR1 MNHEY, CDR2 SVGEGT. V lost 6 bases and J 2 bases, leaving 25 bases between the germline ends. CDR3 length: 19 amino acids. Researchers built TCR beta libraries using quantitative 5'-RACE with molecular barcodes. MiXCR, run by TCRdb on the 5' RACE reads, gives a single entry per CDR3 protein. The sample lists about 400,000 distinct CDR3 sequences, roughly 20% occurring once. This TCR derives from a male donor with ankylosing spondylitis or in good health (not recorded which). The sequenced sample was blood, either unsorted or a sorted T cell fraction (not recorded which). The chain uses TRBV6-2 or TRBV6-3 and TRBJ2-2; tentatively, D is TRBD2 (6 bases). As DNA, the CDR3 is TGTGCCAGCAGCCAGCCGGAGGGAGAAGAAGTAATTAACACCGGGGAGCTGTTTTTT. It encodes CASSQPEGEEVINTGELFF.